This entry is about one TCR beta chain. This clonotype appeared a few times. No cognate antigen has been identified for it. No base-level quality is on record; no much larger clone is a single base apart. The data belong to a study of T-cell memory formation after mild COVID-19 (dated by TCRdb to the early 2020s). Broadly, across the study: TCR sequence clusters from the two donors were largely donor specific. The cohort was made up of two young adult volunteers, one female and one male, who were previously healthy. In a couple of donors, T-cell clones that expanded and contracted after mild COVID-19 were followed by sequencing TCRalpha and TCRbeta repertoires longitudinally.

The sequencer listed for this sample is Illumina NovaSeq 6000. cDNA libraries for TCRalpha and TCRbeta were prepared by 5'RACE using constant-segment primers, with sample barcodes and unique molecular identifiers added. Trizol reagent was used to extract RNA from every sample. The libraries were amplified in two PCR steps, and the second step added a second sample barcode and Illumina TruSeq adapters. The libraries were sequenced on an Illumina NovaSeq using 2 x 150 bp paired-end reads. The published analysis was carried out like this. The reads were demultiplexed and collapsed into UMI-guided consensus sequences using migec v1.2.7. With mixcr v2.1.11, UMI consensuses were aligned to TRA and TRB V and J templates and assembled into clonotypes. Expanded or contracted clonotypes were those called significant by both edgeR and NoisET, with noise models trained on biological replicates. For edgeR calls, the thresholds were a false discovery rate-adjusted p below 0.01 and a log2 fold-change of 1. PCA with hierarchical clustering of max-normalized trajectories of the 1000 most abundant clonotypes was used as exploratory dynamics analysis. Each responding clone was given a CD4 or CD8 phenotype based on the CD4+ and CD8+ repertoires, which had been sequenced separately. Starting from the raw public reads, TCRdb applied fastp trimming at Q25, assembled clones with MiXCR and retained in-frame beta chains. Each entry is one CDR3 protein sequence, shown with its most common DNA and genes. These V and J calls rely on TCRdb rather than the paper's analysis. The sample table lists about 540,000 distinct CDR3 sequences, just over 20% of them with a count of one. Roughly an eighth of the sample goes to the ten largest clones.

Ficoll-Paque density gradient centrifugation was the method used to isolate PBMCs. The CDR3 runs 18 amino acids, cysteine and phenylalanine included. Only the CDR3 DNA is retained, 54 bases long and in frame from the first base. Trimming leaves V shorter by 10 bases and J shorter by 4 bases, with the junction holding 16 bases beyond the gene matches. CDR1 and CDR2, per the germline V gene, are ENHRY and SYGVKD. Results the study describes overall, beyond this receptor: The study included only a couple of mild cases, and larger cohorts that include severe cases with pre-infection samples were judged to be necessary. Clones contracting from day 15 to 85 had balanced CD4/CD8 phenotypes, while a second wave expanding from day 15 to 37 was biased towards CD4+. SARS-CoV-2 specificity was not confirmed for the second-wave clones peaking on day 37. Some responding clones were detected in pre-infection memory, suggesting pre-existing cross-reactive memory T cells joined the SARS-CoV-2 response. Contracting CD4+ clones were found mainly in CM and EM memory subsets, while CD8+ clones were enriched in EMRA.

The rearranged segments are TRBV10-3 and TRBJ2-7; the central 16 bases match TRBD2. The source of this sequence is an adult woman who had mild COVID-19 (a few samples of this study predate the infection). The sample titles of this study are shuffled in the database, so cell type and time point are left out; the donor was told from shared clones. The sequenced material came from PBMCs or a T cell subset sorted from them (not recorded which). The encoded CDR3 is CATTSPGTSGRARYEQYF. The sequenced DNA is TGTGCCACTACTTCCCCAGGGACTAGCGGGAGGGCCAGGTACGAGCAGTACTTC.